The 15 T cell receptor beta chains given below trace back to one sample, sequenced in a study of post-analysis software for immune sequencing data. Study results and limitations: The five TRBV segments detected at higher frequency in patients than in controls included TRBV5-6, TRBV5-1 and TRBV20-1.

Unique molecular identifiers were carried by the TCR beta cDNA libraries. TCRdb reanalysed the PCR reads using MiXCR and keeps one entry per CDR3 protein. The sample holds about 820,000 distinct CDR3 sequences, roughly 58% seen once. These TCRs' antigens remain unknown. The sample was blood. The source of these receptors is a girl aged 5-17 years with multiple sclerosis.

The chain couples TRBV7-2 to TRBJ2-1, with 14 nucleotides matching TRBD2. Germline loops: CDR1 SGHTA, CDR2 FQGNSA. The CDR3 is 16 residues long. With 5 bases clipped from V and 9 bases from J, the junction kept 9 bases outside the gene matches. The CDR3 loop reads CASSTRLAGGASEQFF. The CDR3 nucleotides are TGTGCCAGCAGCACCCGACTAGCGGGGGGGGCTAGTGAGCAGTTCTTC.

The chain uses TRBV6-5 and TRBJ2-5; tentatively, D is TRBD2 (6 bases). CDR1 is MNHEY and CDR2 is SVGAGI in the germline V gene. Trimming pared 11 bases from V and 11 bases from J, leaving 21 bases between. CDR3 length: 12 residues. CDR3 sequence (DNA): TGTGCCGGAGGTCTAGCGTCGGACGTGCAGTACTTC. Translation: CAGGLASDVQYF.

The V call is TRBV11-2, the J call TRBJ2-5; 16 bases agree with TRBD2. The J segment lost 11 bases and the V segment lost 0 bases, leaving 12 bases of the junction unmatched. The germline V gene encodes CDR1 SGHAT and CDR2 FQNNGV. This CDR3 region has 18 residues. DNA of the CDR3: TGTGCCAGCAGCTTAGATCTGGGACTAGCGGGAGGGCTGTCGCGGCAGTACTTC. Protein product: CASSLDLGLAGGLSRQYF.

This clonotype was detected only a few times. The chain couples TRBV6-5 to TRBJ2-7, with 8 bases fitting TRBD1. Germline CDR1 reads MNHEY; CDR2 reads SVGAGI. CDR3 length: 14 residues. J gave up 3 bases and V 6 bases, and 7 bases lay outside the gene matches. The CDR3 sequence is CASSRQGTNYEQYF. CDR3 coding DNA: TGTGCCAGCAGCCGACAGGGGACCAACTACGAGCAGTACTTC.

The chain recombines TRBV5-4 with TRBJ1-1; possible D gene TRBD1, 5 bases. V dropped 0 bases and J dropped 3 bases, with 12 bases sitting between them. CDR1 is SGHNT and CDR2 is YYREEE in the germline V gene (reference sequence). This CDR3 has 15 residues. The CDR3 nucleotides are TGTGCCAGCAGCTTGGCGGGCGAGGGGTACACTGAAGCTTTCTTT. This translates into CASSLAGEGYTEAFF.

The chain carries TRBV9 and TRBJ2-3; D unclear. The CDR3 length is 13 residues. The V end was cut by 0 bases, the J end by 4 bases, with 6 bases between. The germline CDR1 and CDR2 sequences are SGDLS and YYNGEE. CDR3 nucleotides: TGTGCCAGCAGCGTAGAGGATTCAGATACGCAGTATTTT. The encoded protein is CASSVEDSDTQYF.

V gene TRBV20-1 combines with J gene TRBJ1-4; no definite D call. The germline gives CDR1 DFQATT, CDR2 SNEGSKA (reference sequence). This CDR3 is 12 amino acids long. The V end lost 3 bases, the J end lost 7 bases, and 9 bases lay between the germline ends. The CDR3 coding sequence is TGCAGTGCTAGGGCCAGGCGTGAAAAACTGTTTTTT. This sequence encodes CSARARREKLFF.

This clonotype was counted only a few times. The chain joins TRBV29-1 to TRBJ1-1, with unresolved D. In germline, CDR1 is SQVTM, CDR2 ANQGSEA. V gave up 7 bases and J gave up 1 base, with 13 bases separating them. The CDR3 is made up of 13 amino acids. The CDR3 reads CSGEQTRNTEAFF. The CDR3 DNA reads as TGCAGCGGCGAACAGACGCGGAACACTGAAGCTTTCTTT. Full variable domain (outside the CDR3, taken from reference TRBV29-1 and TRBJ1-1): SAVISQKPSRDICQRGTSLTIQCQVDSQVTMMFWYRQQPGQSLTLIATANQGSEATYESGFVIDKFPISRPNLTFSTLTVSNMSPEDSSIYLCSGEQTRNTEAFFGQGTRLTVV.

J is TRBJ2-1 and V is TRBV4-1; 7 bases are a match to TRBD2. Trimming cost V 6 bases and J 5 bases; bases outside gene matches: 10. This CDR3 contains 15 residues. Germline V gene data show CDR1 as MGHRA and CDR2 as YSYEKL. The CDR3 bases are TGCGCCAGCAGACGAGCGGGGACGAATAACAATGAGCAGTTCTTC. This encodes CASRRAGTNNNEQFF.

The chain couples TRBV18 to TRBJ2-7, with D perhaps matching TRBD2 (6 bases). Trimming took 6 bases from V and 2 from J, leaving 14 bases between them. This CDR3 region has 14 residues. Germline CDR1 KGHSH, CDR2 LQKENI. The CDR3 bases are TGTGCCAGCTCGGGAGGCCCTCCCACCTACGAGCAGTACTTC. Protein product: CASSGGPPTYEQYF.

This clonotype occurred a few times. This chain joins TRBV5-1 and TRBJ2-7; D is undetermined. The V and J ends lost 0 bases and 0 bases respectively, with 10 bases between them. The CDR3 length is 15 residues. Germline V gene lookup returns CDR1 SGHRS and CDR2 YFSETQ. CDR3 DNA sequence: TGCGCCAGCAGCTTGGCGATAGGATACTCCTACGAGCAGTACTTC. Protein product: CASSLAIGYSYEQYF.

This clonotype has only a few counts. This CDR3 reads CASSLKGGGYEQYF. Written as DNA, the CDR3 is TGCGCCAGCAGCTTAAAGGGAGGGGGCTACGAGCAGTACTTC. This rearrangement joins TRBV5-1 to TRBJ2-7; D might be TRBD2 (7 bases). This CDR3 region has 14 residues. V lost 2 bases and J lost 3, with 12 bases in between. Looked up from germline, CDR1 is SGHRS and CDR2 is YFSETQ.

The genes are TRBV7-3 and TRBJ2-4; tentative D call: TRBD2 (6 bases). This CDR3 region has 16 residues. Germline CDR1 SGHTA, CDR2 FQGTGA. V lost 5 bases and J 3 bases, leaving 17 bases between the germline ends. CDR3 in amino acids: CASSPLGGVDKNIQYF. The CDR3 DNA reads TGTGCCAGCAGCCCCCTGGGGGGTGTCGACAAAAACATTCAGTACTTC.

This chain uses TRBV20-1 with TRBJ2-7; 8 bases line up with TRBD2. The J segment lost 2 bases and the V segment lost 4 bases, leaving 10 bases of the junction unmatched. The CDR3 totals 15 residues. From germline, CDR1 is DFQATT and CDR2 SNEGSKA (reference sequence). This chain's CDR3 is CSATDGGSGTYEQYF. The CDR3 DNA sequence: TGCAGTGCTACAGATGGTGGTAGCGGGACCTACGAGCAGTACTTC.

The chain recombines TRBV29-1 with TRBJ2-7; TRBD1 agrees at 7 bases. The germline V gene has CDR1 SQVTM and CDR2 ANQGSEA. V was pared by 0 bases and J by 4 bases, with 9 bases of the junction left unmatched. The CDR3 runs to 15 residues. The CDR3 coding sequence is TGCAGCGTTGAAGAGGACCGACAGGGTTGGTACGAGCAGTACTTC. Translation gives CSVEEDRQGWYEQYF.